Presented here are 32 T cell receptor beta chains from one specimen sequenced in a study of T cells in Graves' hyperthyroidism and ophthalmopathy. RNA transcripts gave rise to amplified TCR beta CDR3 regions. TCR CDR3 regions were first amplified by RT-PCR with HTBI primers. Each CDR3 protein is one row after TCRdb ran MiXCR on the multiplex PCR reads. The sample lists about 700,000 distinct CDR3 sequences, 14% occurring once. The material sequenced was blood. These receptors all come from a woman under 30 with Graves' hyperthyroidism.

In its sample, this clonotype was seen many times. This chain connects TRBV7-6 to TRBJ2-7, with unresolved D. Germline CDR1 reads SGHVS; CDR2 reads FNYEAQ. This CDR3 spans 13 amino acids. Between the trimmed V and J ends, which lost 0 bases and 5 bases, there was a span of 8 bases. The CDR3 DNA reads TGTGCCAGCAGCTTAGCGCGGTCCCACGAGCAGTACTTC. It specifies CASSLARSHEQYF. The full variable domain, rest sourced from reference TRBV7-6 and TRBJ2-7, is GAGVSQSPRYKVTKRGQDVALRCDPISGHVSLYWYRQALGQGPEFLTYFNYEAQQDKSGLPNDRFSAERPEGSISTLTIQRTEQRDSAMYRCASSLARSHEQYFGPGTRLTVT.

Worth noting for this clonotype: A clone one base away is much larger, so this may be a read error. The V and J genes are TRBV5-5 and TRBJ2-3, with 10 bases matching TRBD1. CDR1 and CDR2 from the germline V gene are SGHKS and YYEKEE (reference sequence). There are 13 residues in the CDR3. The CDR3 here is CASSRQGADMQYF. CDR3 nucleotide sequence: TGTGCCAGCAGCCGACAGGGGGCAGATATGCAGTATTTT.

This clonotype has at least ten counts. The V call is TRBV6-2 or TRBV6-3, the J call TRBJ2-1, with 9 positions matching TRBD1. With 7 bases clipped from V and 4 bases from J, the junction kept 5 bases outside the gene matches. CDR1 MNHEY and CDR2 SVGEGT come from the germline V gene. The CDR3 sequence is 14 residues long. The CDR3 DNA sequence: TGTGCCAGCAACCTCGGGACAGGGTACAATGAGCAGTTCTTC. As protein: CASNLGTGYNEQFF.

For the CDR3, the DNA is TGTGCCAGCAATTTTGGGGTTTCGACCCTAAACTATGGCTACACCTTC. This translates into CASNFGVSTLNYGYTF. V and J are TRBV6-2 or TRBV6-3 and TRBJ1-2; D gene unclear. The CDR3 is 16 amino acids. Between the trimmed V and J ends, which lost 7 bases and 2 bases, there was a span of 20 bases. In germline, CDR1 is MNHEY, CDR2 SVGEGT.

This clonotype was seen repeatedly, ten times or more. The chain recombines TRBV18 with TRBJ2-2; 8 bases align to TRBD2. V dropped 9 bases and J dropped 3; count of bases not matched to a gene: 3. From germline, CDR1 is KGHSH and CDR2 LQKENI. The CDR3 totals 13 residues. The CDR3 region has the DNA TGTGCCAGTCCAGCGGGAGACACCGGGGAGCTGTTTTTT. It codes for CASPAGDTGELFF.

The chain joins TRBV20-1 to TRBJ1-3, with D tentatively TRBD1 (6 bases). In germline, CDR1 is DFQATT, CDR2 SNEGSKA (reference sequence). The CDR3 covers 13 residues. V lost 2 bases and J 2 bases, leaving 7 bases between the germline ends. The CDR3 region is CSARKGAGNTIYF. The CDR3 bases are TGCAGTGCTAGAAAGGGGGCTGGAAACACCATATATTTT.

In its sample, this clonotype was seen a few times. The chain is built from TRBV6-2 or TRBV6-3 and TRBJ2-7, with 12 nucleotides matching TRBD2. The ends lost 5 bases at V and 9 bases at J; junction bases unmatched: 14. The CDR3 consists of 16 residues. The germline CDR1 and CDR2 sequences are MNHEY and SVGEGT. The CDR3 nucleotides read TGTGCCAGCAGTCCTCCCTCTAGCGGGAGGGCTATCGCGCAGTACTTC. Its protein is CASSPPSSGRAIAQYF.

This clonotype is a singleton in its sample. V usage is TRBV7-9 and J usage is TRBJ2-3; 10 nucleotides line up with TRBD2. CDR1 SEHNR and CDR2 FQNEAQ come from the germline V gene (reference sequence). V trimming: 2 bases; J trimming: 0 bases; junction bases outside the gene matches: 14. This CDR3 comprises 20 residues. CDR3 sequence (DNA): TGTGCCAGCAGCTTACTCACTAGCGGGATTGTGAAAGCTAGCACAGATACGCAGTATTTT. Translating gives CASSLLTSGIVKASTDTQYF.

This chain links TRBV6-1 with TRBJ1-2; D perhaps matches TRBD1 (5 bases). The CDR3 extends over 14 amino acids. Germline V gives CDR1 MNHNS, CDR2 SASEGT. V was pared by 7 bases and J by 4 bases, with 16 bases between. CDR3 residues: CASTDLEGFYGYTF. The CDR3 DNA reads TGTGCCAGCACTGACTTAGAGGGGTTCTATGGCTACACCTTC.

This clonotype was counted ten times or more. This rearrangement joins TRBV12-5 to TRBJ1-1; D not certain. Germline values: CDR1 LGHNT, CDR2 FRNRAP. The CDR3 runs to 19 residues. Deletions cut 2 bases from V and 3 bases from J, with 25 bases between. The CDR3 reads CASGLHTKTLPNRDTEAFF. In DNA, the CDR3 is TGTGCTAGTGGTTTGCATACAAAAACCCTTCCAAATCGGGACACTGAAGCTTTCTTT.

At least ten counts were recorded for this clonotype. This chain joins TRBV4-1 and TRBJ2-7; D not certain. Per the germline V gene, CDR1 is MGHRA and CDR2 is YSYEKL. The CDR3 spans 14 residues. Trimming removed 4 bases from V and 3 bases from J, with 13 bases in between. In DNA form, the CDR3 reads TGCGCCAGCAGCCCGACTGGGATCGACTACGAGCAGTACTTC. Protein: CASSPTGIDYEQYF.

This clonotype has at least ten counts. The chain links TRBV7-4 to TRBJ2-1; 10 positions agree with TRBD2. Germline CDR1 SGHVT, CDR2 SQSDAQ. CDR3 size: 16 residues. V shed 6 bases and J 8 bases; nucleotides not matched to a gene: 13. The CDR3 coding sequence is TGTGCCAGCAGTTCCCGATGTGCTAGCGGGAGAGATGAGCAGTTCTTC. Translation: CASSSRCASGRDEQFF. The complete variable domain, with remaining parts taken from reference TRBV7-4 and TRBJ2-1, reads GAGVSQSPRYKVAKRGRDVALRCDSISGHVTLYWYRQTLGQGSEVLTYSQSDAQRDKSGRPSGRFSAERPERSVSTLKIQRTEQGDSAVYLCASSSRCASGRDEQFFGPGTRLTVL.

This clonotype has ten or more counts. This chain uses TRBV7-9 with TRBJ1-2, with a weak D call TRBD1 (6 bases). V lost 5 bases, J lost 13 bases, and 17 bases lay in between. This CDR3 comprises 12 residues. Germline loops: CDR1 SEHNR, CDR2 FQNEAQ (reference sequence). CDR3 amino acids: CASSPRTEPFTF. DNA of the CDR3: TGTGCCAGCAGCCCTCGGACAGAGCCTTTCACCTTC.

The table lists this clonotype with many counts. This chain links TRBV11-2 with TRBJ1-1; D gene unclear. The CDR3 length is 13 residues. The germline CDR1 and CDR2 sequences are SGHAT and FQNNGV. Trimming removed 1 base at V and 7 bases at J, with 10 bases between. The CDR3 nucleotides read TGTGCCAGCAGCTTAGCATTGGGCGTTGAAGCTTTCTTT. Translation gives CASSLALGVEAFF.

This clonotype has a count of ten or more. The chain's CDR3 is CSVVRRGRAFF. The CDR3 nucleotides read TGCAGCGTTGTCCGACGGGGACGAGCTTTCTTT. The chain carries TRBV29-1 and TRBJ1-1; tentative D call: TRBD1 (5 bases). Deletions cut 4 bases from V and 10 bases from J, with 13 bases between. CDR1 is SQVTM and CDR2 is ANQGSEA in the germline V gene. This CDR3 has 11 amino acids. The variable domain in full, completed from reference TRBV29-1 and TRBJ1-1, reads SAVISQKPSRDICQRGTSLTIQCQVDSQVTMMFWYRQQPGQSLTLIATANQGSEATYESGFVIDKFPISRPNLTFSTLTVSNMSPEDSSIYLCSVVRRGRAFFGQGTRLTVV.

There are a few counts of this clonotype. The chain joins TRBV20-1 to TRBJ2-2, with D uncertain. V was shortened by 5 bases and J by 4 bases, with 17 bases between the two germline ends. This CDR3 has 15 amino acids. In germline, CDR1 is DFQATT, CDR2 SNEGSKA (reference sequence). Here the CDR3 reads CSAPFGTASTGELFF. The CDR3 bases are TGCAGTGCTCCCTTTGGCACAGCGAGCACCGGGGAGCTGTTTTTT.

The chain links TRBV6-1 to TRBJ1-2, with a weak D call TRBD1 (5 bases). Germline V lookup: CDR1 MNHNS, CDR2 SASEGT. Trimming shortened V by 5 bases and J by 7 bases, and 20 bases separated the two germline ends. The CDR3 spans 15 residues. The CDR3 DNA follows: TGTGCCAGCAGTTTTGGGCAGGGAATCCCCGGTGGCTACACCTTC. The encoded protein is CASSFGQGIPGGYTF.

This clonotype was recorded many times. The chain employs TRBV28 and TRBJ2-7; D could derive from TRBD1 or TRBD2 (5 bases each). Deletions cut 5 bases from V and 5 bases from J, with 22 bases between. CDR3 size: 16 residues. CDR1 MDHEN and CDR2 SYDVKM come from the germline V gene. The CDR3 DNA reads TGTGCCAGCAGTCCCTCCGGGGCCCAAAGCAGGAACGAGCAGTACTTC. Encoded protein: CASSPSGAQSRNEQYF.

The sample holds a few counts of this clonotype. The gene calls are TRBV7-8 and TRBJ2-2; 12 bases align to TRBD2. The CDR3 covers 20 residues. Germline CDR1 reads SGHVS; CDR2 reads FQNEAQ. The V gene end was trimmed by 2 bases and the J gene end by 3 bases; junction bases not matched to a gene: 13. The CDR3 region has the DNA TGTGCCAGCAGCTTAAGTGTCACAGCTAGACTAGCGGGAGACACCGGGGAGCTGTTTTTT. This translates into CASSLSVTARLAGDTGELFF.

This clonotype has just a few counts. The gene calls are TRBV7-9 and TRBJ2-7; a weak D match, TRBD2 (5 bases). CDR1 is SEHNR and CDR2 is FQNEAQ in the germline V gene (reference sequence). V lost 3 bases, J lost 3 bases, and 12 bases lay in between. The CDR3 runs 14 residues. The chain's CDR3 is CASSFAGVFYEQYF. The CDR3 coding sequence is TGTGCCAGCAGCTTTGCCGGGGTATTCTACGAGCAGTACTTC.

This clonotype was seen many times. The chain recombines TRBV7-9 with TRBJ2-5; 9 bases line up with TRBD2. CDR1 is SEHNR and CDR2 is FQNEAQ in the germline V gene (reference sequence). This CDR3 comprises 15 residues. The V segment lost 4 bases and the J segment 5 bases; nucleotides outside the gene matches: 8. CDR3 DNA sequence: TGTGCCAGCAGCTCTCCAACTAGCGGGTTGGAGACCCAGTACTTC. It codes for CASSSPTSGLETQYF.

There are many counts of this clonotype. J is TRBJ2-7 and V is TRBV3-1; 7 bases are a match to TRBD2. The CDR3 extends over 17 amino acids. Germline trimming cut 4 bases from V and 3 bases from J; bases unmatched to any gene: 15. Germline V gene data show CDR1 as LGHDT and CDR2 as YNNKEL (reference sequence). CDR3: CASSPKGRGSEIYEQYF. In DNA form, the CDR3 reads TGTGCCAGCAGCCCGAAAGGGAGGGGTTCAGAAATCTACGAGCAGTACTTC.

The table lists this clonotype with a few counts. The chain is built from TRBV6-1 and TRBJ1-5; no clear D gene. Trimming took 3 bases from V and 2 from J, leaving 11 bases between them. The CDR3 loop spans 15 amino acids. Germline CDR1 and CDR2: MNHNS and SASEGT. The CDR3 bases are TGTGCCAGCAGTGAGGTTTACGGGGGCAATCAGCCCCAGCATTTT. Its protein is CASSEVYGGNQPQHF.

This clonotype has more than one count but fewer than ten. V is TRBV7-2 and J is TRBJ2-3, with 9 nucleotides matching TRBD2. In germline, CDR1 is SGHTA, CDR2 FQGNSA. Germline trimming cut 4 bases from V and 0 bases from J; bases unmatched to any gene: 5. The length of the CDR3 is 16 residues. The chain's CDR3 is CASSWGLAGSTDTQYF. The CDR3 DNA reads TGTGCCAGCAGCTGGGGGCTAGCGGGAAGCACAGATACGCAGTATTTT.

This clonotype was observed many times. J is TRBJ2-3 and V is TRBV11-2, with D maybe TRBD2 (5 bases). V was shortened by 5 bases and J by 4 bases, with 16 bases between the two germline ends. Germline V gives CDR1 SGHAT, CDR2 FQNNGV. There are 15 residues in the CDR3. The CDR3, as DNA: TGTGCCAGCAGCCCCCGGGGTCTAGACGCAGATACGCAGTATTTT. Protein product: CASSPRGLDADTQYF.

This clonotype was picked up many times. V and J are TRBV2 and TRBJ2-1; D remains unclear. This CDR3 spans 11 amino acids. The V end was cut by 7 bases, the J end by 12 bases, with 13 bases between. The germline CDR1 and CDR2 sequences are SNHLY and FYNNEI. The CDR3 coding sequence is TGTGCCAGCAATTCTCGGACCAGGCAGTTCTTC. It yields the protein CASNSRTRQFF.

J is TRBJ2-1 and V is TRBV7-9; possibly TRBD2 for D (6 bases). CDR3 length equals 15 residues. Germline CDR1 reads SEHNR; CDR2 reads FQNEAQ (reference sequence). Trimming stripped 5 bases from V and 3 bases from J, with 14 bases between. In nucleotides, the CDR3 is TGTGCCAGCAGCGCGGGGTCACTGATCTACAATGAGCAGTTCTTC. This sequence encodes CASSAGSLIYNEQFF.

In this sample, this clonotype turned up many times. The chain uses TRBV11-2 and TRBJ1-2, with D unclear. V was cut by 5 bases and J by 4 bases, with 8 bases left in between. Germline CDR1 and CDR2: SGHAT and FQNNGV. The CDR3 consists of 12 residues. CDR3 protein: CASSRSAYGYTF. For the CDR3, the DNA is TGTGCCAGCAGCCGAAGCGCCTATGGCTACACCTTC.

This chain joins TRBV7-8 and TRBJ1-1; D is perhaps TRBD1 (5 bases). Germline V CDR1 and CDR2: SGHVS, FQNEAQ. This CDR3 spans 15 amino acids. V lost 5 bases to trimming and J lost 11 bases, with 24 bases between them. The CDR3 region has the DNA TGTGCCAGCAGCCTCCAACCGAGGCGGCCCACAGGCGCTTTCTTT. Amino acids: CASSLQPRRPTGAFF.

This clonotype has a count of ten or more. The chain joins TRBV18 to TRBJ2-1, with TRBD2 matching 11 bases. The germline CDR1 and CDR2 sequences are KGHSH and LQKENI. This CDR3 contains 16 residues. The V segment lost 2 bases and the J segment 7 bases; nucleotides outside the gene matches: 7. CDR3 in amino acids: CASSPDLAGGKNEQFF. The CDR3 DNA follows: TGTGCCAGCTCACCAGACCTAGCGGGAGGTAAAAATGAGCAGTTCTTC.

The sample holds many counts of this clonotype. The chain carries TRBV12-3 or TRBV12-4 and TRBJ2-6; either TRBD1 or TRBD2 may fit D (6 bases each). Trimming pared 4 bases from V and 2 bases from J, leaving 9 bases between. The CDR3 length is 15 residues. The CDR3 DNA reads TGTGCCAGCAGTTATCGGGGGCCTGGGGCCAACGTCCTGACTTTC. This translates into CASSYRGPGANVLTF.

At least ten counts were recorded for this clonotype. This rearrangement joins TRBV12-3 or TRBV12-4 to TRBJ1-6; maybe TRBD1 (5 bases). The CDR3 consists of 15 residues. Trimming removed 6 bases at V and 12 bases at J, with 21 bases between. CDR3 in DNA: TGTGCCAGCAGGTCTGAGGGACTAGACTCATTACCCCTCCACTTT. It codes for CASRSEGLDSLPLHF.